Listed below are T cell receptor beta chains from one sample, sequenced in a study of glioma-infiltrating T cells. In TCRdb, the multiplex PCR reads were re-called with MiXCR into one record per CDR3 protein. This sample has around 180,000 distinct CDR3 sequences, with around 42% found just once. Sequencing used glioma tissue, nonneoplastic brain tissue, or PBMCs (not recorded which). These receptors originate from a human donor with low-grade glioma or glioblastoma, undergoing nonglioma brain surgery, or in good health (not recorded which). The CDR3 runs from the conserved cysteine through the conserved F or W. A D gene is named only where the DNA matches it firmly. Size is omitted from some rows. Given values are once, few, many or a class for expanded clones.

v_call	clone_size	d_call	j_call	cdr3_nt	cdr3_aa
TRBV5-1	few	TRBD1	TRBJ2-7	TGCGCCAGCAAAGGGGACAGCTTCTACGAGCAGTACTTC	CASKGDSFYEQYF
TRBV20-1	many	TRBD2	TRBJ2-1	TGCAGTGCTCAAACACCGGGACTAGCGGGAGTTAATGAGCAGTTCTTC	CSAQTPGLAGVNEQFF
TRBV20-1	many	TRBD1	TRBJ1-2	TGCAGTGCTAGAGATAACAGGGGGTCTAACTATGGCTACACCTTC	CSARDNRGSNYGYTF
TRBV28	NA	TRBD1	TRBJ1-5	TGTGCGAGCAGTAGGGACAGCAATAAGCCCCAGCATTTT	CASSRDSNKPQHF
TRBV24-1	many	NA	TRBJ2-3	TGTGCCACCAGTGATTTCACAGATACGCAGTATTTT	CATSDFTDTQYF
TRBV3-1	many	NA	TRBJ1-5	TGTGCCAGCAGCCAAGGGGATTGGGGGCCCCAGCATTTT	CASSQGDWGPQHF
TRBV20-1	NA	NA	TRBJ2-1	TGCAGTGCTAGAGATAATGGAATAGCGGTCCTCAGAAACAATGAGAAGTTCTTC	CSARDNGIAVLRNNEKFF
TRBV28	once	TRBD1	TRBJ1-4	TGTGCCAGCAGTCACAGGGACAGATTTTGGAATGAAAAACTGTTTTTT	CASSHRDRFWNEKLFF
TRBV12-3/TRBV12-4	NA	NA	TRBJ2-7	TGTGCCAGCAGCCTTCAGATCTACAAGCAGTACTTC	CASSLQIYKQYF
TRBV6-4	few	TRBD2	TRBJ2-1	TGTGCCAGCAGTCCTACTTCTAGCGGTTCCTACAATGAGCAGTTCTTC	CASSPTSSGSYNEQFF
TRBV12-3/TRBV12-4	NA	TRBD2	TRBJ2-3	TGTGCCAGCATTTCCCTGACCGGGACTAGCATTACAGATACGCAGTATTTT	CASISLTGTSITDTQYF